The rows below give T cell receptor beta chains drawn from one sample of a study of control samples from healthy donors and cancer patients. Only in-frame clones appear in the TCRdb table, and some are missing; sequencing was by immunoSEQ multiplex PCR. This specimen shows roughly 190,000 clones; the ten leading clones hold roughly 2%. The sequenced material came from blood. The receptors derive from a woman younger than 45 in good health. The CDR3 runs from the conserved cysteine through the conserved F or W. D genes are given only for firm matches.

D | J | V | CDR3 | DNA
. | TRBJ1-6 | TRBV28 | CASSSDPGLGNSPLHF | TGTGCCAGCAGTTCAGACCCGGGTTTGGGAAATTCACCCCTCCACTTT
. | TRBJ2-2 | TRBV28 | CASSRNERTGELFF | TGTGCCAGCAGTAGGAACGAGCGGACCGGGGAGCTGTTTTTT
. | TRBJ2-7 | TRBV7-9 | CASSRTSGLIYEQYF | TGTGCCAGCAGCCGAACCTCGGGACTGATCTACGAGCAGTACTTC
. | TRBJ1-1 | TRBV29-1 | CSVVTPLGTEAFF | TGCAGCGTAGTGACCCCCTTGGGCACTGAAGCTTTCTTT
TRBD1 | TRBJ1-2 | TRBV27 | CASSLSRTGARYGYTF | TGTGCCAGCAGTTTATCTCGGACAGGGGCCCGCTATGGCTACACCTTC
. | TRBJ1-6 | TRBV6-1 | CASSEHEGNSPLHF | TGTGCCAGCAGTGAACACGAGGGTAACTCACCCCTCCACTTT
. | TRBJ1-5 | TRBV6-2/TRBV6-3 | CASSYSTARVNQPQHF | TGTGCCAGCAGTTACTCGACGGCCAGGGTAAATCAGCCCCAGCATTTT
. | TRBJ1-1 | TRBV30 | CAWSVLGGATEAFF | TGTGCCTGGAGTGTACTGGGGGGAGCCACTGAAGCTTTCTTT
TRBD1 | TRBJ2-7 | TRBV7-9 | CASSLVGTGDSYEQYF | TGTGCCAGCAGCTTAGTCGGGACAGGGGACTCCTACGAGCAGTACTTC
. | TRBJ1-1 | TRBV28 | CASSLSLGAGNTEAFF | TGTGCCAGCAGTTTATCATTGGGGGCTGGGAACACTGAAGCTTTCTTT
. | TRBJ2-5 | TRBV28 | CASDRPGHLLETQYF | TGTGCCAGCGACCGACCGGGACACCTACTCGAGACCCAGTACTTC
TRBD1 | TRBJ1-1 | TRBV5-1 | CASSLDRANTEAFF | TGCGCCAGCAGCCTCGACAGGGCGAACACTGAAGCTTTCTTT
TRBD2 | TRBJ2-4 | TRBV4-2 | CASSQDGTGGGGKNIQYF | TGTGCCAGCAGCCAAGACGGGACGGGCGGGGGAGGAAAAAACATTCAGTACTTC
. | TRBJ1-5 | TRBV28 | CASNGKSFYSNQPQHF | TGTGCCAGCAACGGGAAAAGCTTTTATAGCAATCAGCCCCAGCATTTT
. | TRBJ2-7 | TRBV30 | CAWTYEQYF | TGTGCCTGGACCTACGAGCAGTACTTC
. | TRBJ1-1 | TRBV6-5 | CASSRTARAFF | TGTGCCAGCAGTCGGACAGCTCGAGCTTTCTTT
TRBD1 | TRBJ2-1 | TRBV10-3 | CAISLTGGREQFF | TGTGCCATCAGCCTGACAGGGGGCAGGGAGCAGTTCTTC
. | TRBJ2-1 | TRBV27 | CATRKTRSYNEQFF | TGTGCCACCAGAAAAACCCGCTCCTACAATGAGCAGTTCTTC
TRBD1 | TRBJ1-2 | TRBV2 | CASRKDKQGIGGYTF | TGTGCCAGCAGAAAAGATAAACAGGGGATAGGGGGCTACACCTTC
. | TRBJ2-3 | TRBV12-3/TRBV12-4 | CASTMGSTDTQYF | TGTGCCAGCACTATGGGAAGCACAGATACGCAGTATTTT
. | TRBJ2-3 | TRBV28 | CASSFITGSALRTQYF | TGTGCCAGCAGTTTTATAACAGGGTCCGCCCTTAGAACGCAGTATTTT
. | TRBJ1-1 | TRBV6-5 | CASSYSERRTEAFF | TGTGCCAGCAGTTACTCGGAGAGAAGGACTGAAGCTTTCTTT
TRBD1 | TRBJ1-1 | TRBV6-2/TRBV6-3 | CASSYSRLTGGLNTEAFF | TGTGCCAGCAGTTACTCGCGTTTGACAGGGGGCCTGAACACTGAAGCTTTCTTT
TRBD1 | TRBJ1-3 | TRBV6-5 | CASSSNRGSGNTIYF | TGTGCCAGCAGTTCCAACAGGGGCTCTGGAAACACCATATATTTT
. | TRBJ1-2 | TRBV3-1/TRBV3-2 | CASSPLNQGYGYTF | TGTGCCAGCAGCCCCTTAAACCAGGGGTATGGCTACACCTTC
TRBD1 | TRBJ2-3 | TRBV5-1 | CASSSRDKTGVDTQYF | TGCGCCAGCAGCTCGAGAGACAAGACAGGGGTGGATACGCAGTATTTT
. | TRBJ1-1 | TRBV6-5 | CASSIRTDVNTEAFF | TGTGCCAGCAGTATACGGACAGATGTGAACACTGAAGCTTTCTTT
TRBD1 | TRBJ1-2 | TRBV4-1 | CASSQDGTGLLSLYGYTF | TGCGCCAGCAGCCAAGATGGGACAGGACTACTCTCCCTCTATGGCTACACCTTC
. | TRBJ1-1 | TRBV5-4 | CASSSRGAGTEAFF | TGTGCCAGCAGCTCGCGCGGCGCGGGCACTGAAGCTTTCTTT
. | TRBJ1-2 | TRBV30 | CAWNRRSPSVGNGYTF | TGTGCCTGGAATCGAAGGAGCCCCAGTGTAGGGAATGGCTACACCTTC
TRBD2 | TRBJ2-1 | TRBV24-1 | CATSDLAGGSYNEQFF | TGTGCCACCAGTGATCTAGCGGGGGGTTCTTACAATGAGCAGTTCTTC